This T cell receptor beta chain was captured in a study of blood T cell repertoires in COVID-19. The participants were between roughly 18 and 100 years old and came from 24 US areas. Sequenced by immunoSEQ multiplex PCR; TCRdb stores in-frame clones only, minus some. The sample includes 200,000 to 250,000 clones, approximately 80% of them seen just once. CDR3 length equals 15 residues. V was cut by 6 bases and J by 0 bases, with 12 bases left in between. Germline CDR1 reads SGHTA; CDR2 reads FQGTGA. Sequenced material: PBMCs or T cells enriched from blood (not recorded which). J is TRBJ2-1 and V is TRBV7-3; D might be TRBD1 (5 bases). This TCR was sampled from a woman between 45 and 65 years old with acute COVID-19. The DNA for the CDR3 is TGTGCCAGCAGTTCAGGGTCCGGCTCCTACAATGAGCAGTTCTTC. This encodes CASSSGSGSYNEQFF. The full variable domain, rest sourced from reference TRBV7-3 and TRBJ2-1, is GAGVSQTPSNKVTEKGKYVELRCDPISGHTALYWYRQSLGQGPEFLIYFQGTGAADDSGLPNDRFFAVRPEGSVSTLKIQRTERGDSAVYLCASSSGSGSYNEQFFGPGTRLTVL.